This TCR beta chain was sequenced in a study of T cells in Graves' hyperthyroidism and ophthalmopathy. Regions amplified from RNA transcripts were the TCR beta CDR3 regions. First-round RT-PCR of the TCR CDR3 relied on the HTBI primer set. Each CDR3 protein gets one entry after TCRdb re-called the multiplex PCR reads with MiXCR. The sample gives 550,000 to 700,000 distinct CDR3 sequences, about 14% of which show up once; 4% to 5.5% is in the top ten. This CDR3 is built from 16 residues. Germline V gives CDR1 LGHNA, CDR2 YSLEER. V lost 1 base and J lost 4, with 16 bases in between. Findings and caveats of the study: Expanded thyroid clonotypes (above 0.001) were mostly also found in blood. Ophthalmopathy, as predicted by the model, came a median 6.5 months after the prediction.

This clonotype was seen at least ten times. No antigen is known for it. The receptor was derived from a woman aged 40 to 50 with Graves' ophthalmopathy. The rearrangement joins TRBV4-3 to TRBJ2-5, with TRBD1 as a possible D gene (6 bases). Specimen: blood. CDR3 sequence (DNA): TGCGCCAGCAGCCAAGCACAGGGATGGCAGGTAGAGACCCAGTACTTC. Encoded protein: CASSQAQGWQVETQYF.